These 21 T cell receptor beta chains came from one sample sequenced in a study of early T cells in non-severe SARS-CoV-2 infection. TCRdb called the 5' RACE reads again in MiXCR, with one record for every CDR3 protein. The table shows about 34,000 distinct CDR3 sequences, with roughly 6% occurring only once. Sequenced sample: whole blood. Every receptor here comes from an adult who was a healthcare worker with PCR-confirmed SARS-CoV-2 infection or an uninfected control (not recorded which).

This clonotype has more than one count but fewer than ten. V gene TRBV19 combines with J gene TRBJ2-7, with D possibly being TRBD1 (6 bases). CDR1 and CDR2 from the germline V gene are LNHDA and SQIVND (reference sequence). V lost 5 bases to trimming and J lost 4 bases, with 12 bases between them. The CDR3 runs 13 residues. CDR3: CASSSGQLYEQYF. The CDR3 coding sequence is TGTGCCAGTAGTTCTGGACAGCTTTACGAGCAGTACTTC.

The chain joins TRBV7-2 to TRBJ2-7; 8 nucleotides match TRBD2. This CDR3 is 14 amino acids long. The junction had 6 bases not matched to a gene; V was cut back by 1 base and J by 7 bases. The germline CDR1 and CDR2 sequences are SGHTA and FQGNSA. The CDR3 bases are TGTGCCAGCAGCTTAGGTGCGGGGGGTGGTGAGCAGTACTTC. As protein: CASSLGAGGGEQYF.

This clonotype was counted ten times or more. The rearrangement links TRBV19 to TRBJ1-6, with D tentatively TRBD1 (6 bases). V was shortened by 6 bases and J by 2 bases, with 20 bases between the two germline ends. There are 18 residues in the CDR3. CDR1 LNHDA and CDR2 SQIVND come from the germline V gene (reference sequence). CDR3 in amino acids: CASRTTTGRSPYNSPLHF. CDR3 coding DNA: TGTGCCAGTAGGACGACTACAGGGCGGAGCCCCTATAATTCACCCCTCCACTTT.

This clonotype came up many times. The chain joins TRBV12-3 or TRBV12-4 to TRBJ2-3; D is ambiguous. The CDR3 is 14 residues long. Trimming left V 3 bases short and J 7 bases short, with 14 bases between. CDR3 bases: TGTGCCAGCAGTTTTTTAGCCTTACTAAATACGCAGTATTTT. Translation: CASSFLALLNTQYF.

This clonotype occurred many times. V and J are TRBV10-3 and TRBJ1-2, with D possibly TRBD1 on 5 matching bases. The germline CDR1 and CDR2 sequences are ENHRY and SYGVKD. The length of the CDR3 is 13 residues. The germline V and J ends were trimmed by 0 bases and 5 bases, with 7 bases remaining between them. The CDR3 sequence is CAISESTDYGYTF. For the CDR3, the DNA is TGTGCCATCAGTGAGTCGACAGATTATGGCTACACCTTC.

Many counts were recorded for this clonotype. CDR3 nucleotides: TGTGCCAGCAGTACAGGGGGCAACACCGGGGAGCTGTTTTTT. This gives the protein CASSTGGNTGELFF. This rearrangement joins TRBV12-3 or TRBV12-4 to TRBJ2-2; the match to TRBD1 covers 9 bases. With 5 bases clipped from V and 2 bases from J, the junction kept 0 bases outside the gene matches. The CDR3 spans 14 residues.

A note on this clonotype: A much larger clone differs by one base, so this may be a read error. The CDR3 DNA reads as TGCAGTGTCAGCCCAGGGGAGGCTTCACCCCCCCACTTT. It codes for CSVSPGEASPPHF. The chain is built from TRBV20-1 and TRBJ1-6, with D possibly TRBD1 on 6 matching bases. The CDR3 length is 13 residues. Germline assignment: CDR1 DFQATT and CDR2 SNEGSKA (reference sequence).

This clonotype was counted between two and nine times. V gene TRBV6-5 combines with J gene TRBJ2-2; 8 positions agree with TRBD1. The junction had 4 bases not matched to a gene; V was cut back by 6 bases and J by 7 bases. CDR3 size: 13 residues. The germline V gene encodes CDR1 MNHEY and CDR2 SVGAGI. The CDR3 sequence is CASRTGGIGELFF. In DNA, the CDR3 is TGTGCCAGCAGAACAGGGGGTATCGGGGAGCTGTTTTTT.

This clonotype has only a few counts. CDR3 in amino acids: CASTAGRDRRTDTQYF. In DNA, the CDR3 is TGTGCCAGCACCGCAGGTCGGGACAGGCGCACAGATACGCAGTATTTT. The gene calls are TRBV28 and TRBJ2-3, with 8 nucleotides matching TRBD1. CDR3 length equals 16 residues. Germline V CDR1 and CDR2: MDHEN, SYDVKM. J gave up 1 base and V 7 bases, and 10 bases lay outside the gene matches.

In this sample, this clonotype turned up many times. The rearrangement joins TRBV20-1 to TRBJ2-5, with no clear D. The CDR3 runs 11 residues. V was shortened by 1 base and J by 3 bases, with 3 bases between the two germline ends. From germline, CDR1 is DFQATT and CDR2 SNEGSKA (reference sequence). The chain's CDR3 is CSARVKETQYF. The CDR3 region has the DNA TGCAGTGCTAGAGTCAAAGAGACCCAGTACTTC.

This clonotype was recorded a few times. V is TRBV7-9 and J is TRBJ1-5; D is unresolved. Trimming took 5 bases from V and 4 from J, leaving 12 bases between them. The length of the CDR3 is 14 residues. Looked up from germline, CDR1 is SEHNR and CDR2 is FQNEAQ (reference sequence). The CDR3 DNA reads TGTGCCAGCAGCCCCGGGCCAAATAATCAGCCCCAGCATTTT. Amino acid sequence: CASSPGPNNQPQHF.

This clonotype was observed at least ten times. The genes are TRBV28 and TRBJ1-2; D remains ambiguous. Per germline, CDR1 MDHEN and CDR2 SYDVKM. V lost 6 bases and J lost 1, with 6 bases in between. The CDR3 totals 12 residues. The CDR3 protein is CASREGNYGYTF. The CDR3 bases are TGTGCCAGCAGAGAGGGTAACTATGGCTACACCTTC.

This clonotype was detected ten times or more. V is TRBV5-5 and J is TRBJ1-3, with D possibly being TRBD1 (5 bases). CDR1 is SGHKS and CDR2 is YYEKEE in the germline V gene (reference sequence). The CDR3 covers 15 residues. The V end was cut by 7 bases, the J end by 4 bases, with 18 bases between. The CDR3 sequence: CASASAGTGGNTIYF. The CDR3 nucleotides read TGTGCCAGCGCTTCCGCAGGGACGGGGGGAAACACCATATATTTT.

This clonotype was detected ten times or more. The J gene is TRBJ2-7, the V gene TRBV9, with D possibly matching TRBD2 (7 bases). This CDR3 has 15 residues. V was trimmed by 0 bases and J by 2 bases, leaving 12 bases between them. Looked up from germline, CDR1 is SGDLS and CDR2 is YYNGEE. The DNA for the CDR3 is TGTGCCAGCAGCGTAGCAGCGGGGACACCCTACGAGCAGTACTTC. Amino acids: CASSVAAGTPYEQYF.

This clonotype appeared many times. The rearrangement uses TRBV9 and TRBJ1-1; TRBD1 aligns across 10 bases. V lost 4 bases and J lost 1; bases outside the gene matches: 10. The length of the CDR3 is 17 residues. Germline V gene sequence: CDR1 SGDLS, CDR2 YYNGEE. CDR3 amino acids: CASSPQLGQGENTEAFF. DNA of the CDR3: TGTGCCAGCAGCCCTCAACTAGGACAGGGGGAGAACACTGAAGCTTTCTTT.

In this sample, this clonotype turned up many times. This sequence joins TRBV7-9 and TRBJ2-2, with 9 positions matching TRBD1. Germline trimming cut 4 bases from V and 6 bases from J; bases unmatched to any gene: 12. Germline V gene sequence: CDR1 SEHNR, CDR2 FQNEAQ (reference sequence). This CDR3 region has 17 residues. The chain's CDR3 is CASSSQNRGPDSGELFF. The CDR3 DNA sequence: TGTGCCAGCAGCTCCCAAAACAGGGGGCCCGACTCCGGGGAGCTGTTTTTT.

This clonotype was recorded at least ten times. This sequence joins TRBV12-3 or TRBV12-4 and TRBJ2-3; 9 nucleotides match TRBD1. The junction had 6 bases not matched to a gene; V was cut back by 4 bases and J by 4 bases. This CDR3 is built from 15 residues. CDR3 DNA sequence: TGTGCCAGCAGTTCGGACAGGGGTACCGCAGATACGCAGTATTTT. Amino acid sequence: CASSSDRGTADTQYF.

This clonotype was seen a single time. Possible read error: a much larger clone is one base away. CDR3 bases: TGTGCCAGCAGCTTAGAGAAGGCTACTACCAATCAGCCCCAGCATTTT. Protein: CASSLEKATTNQPQHF. This rearrangement joins TRBV7-8 to TRBJ1-5; D gene uncertain. The germline V gene has CDR1 SGHVS and CDR2 FQNEAQ. The CDR3 extends over 16 amino acids. V gave up 1 base and J gave up 3 bases, with 13 bases separating them. Full variable domain (outside the CDR3, taken from reference TRBV7-8 and TRBJ1-5): GAGVSQSPRYKVAKRGQDVALRCDPISGHVSLFWYQQALGQGPEFLTYFQNEAQLDKSGLPSDRFFAERPEGSVSTLKIQRTQQEDSAVYLCASSLEKATTNQPQHFGDGTRLSIL.

This clonotype was counted ten times or more. This chain connects TRBV7-2 to TRBJ2-5; 12 bases align to TRBD2. The CDR3 spans 20 residues. V lost 1 base, J lost 2 bases, and 14 bases stayed unmatched. Germline values: CDR1 SGHTA, CDR2 FQGNSA. The CDR3 loop reads CASSLVRLAGAYKKQETQYF. The CDR3 nucleotides read TGTGCCAGCAGCTTAGTTCGACTAGCGGGGGCCTATAAAAAACAAGAGACCCAGTACTTC.

Ten or more counts support this clonotype. The chain combines TRBV5-1 with TRBJ2-5; a weak D match, TRBD2 (5 bases). The CDR3 is 15 residues long. Trimming took off 4 bases at V and 4 bases at J, with 17 bases between the two ends. The germline V gene has CDR1 SGHRS and CDR2 YFSETQ. CDR3 nucleotide sequence: TGCGCCAGCAGCCCGGGCGAGGGCAGGAGAGAGACCCAGTACTTC. This gives the protein CASSPGEGRRETQYF. The complete variable domain, with remaining parts taken from reference TRBV5-1 and TRBJ2-5, reads KAGVTQTPRYLIKTRGQQVTLSCSPISGHRSVSWYQQTPGQGLQFLFEYFSETQRNKGNFPGRFSGRQFSNSRSEMNVSTLELGDSALYLCASSPGEGRRETQYFGPGTRLLVL.

This clonotype was seen a few times. The V and J genes are TRBV13 and TRBJ1-2; no clear D gene. V was trimmed by 5 bases and J by 0 bases, leaving 13 bases between them. The CDR3 runs 15 residues. The germline CDR1 and CDR2 sequences are PRHDT and FYEKMQ (reference sequence). The CDR3 is CASSGGSPSNYGYTF. The CDR3 DNA is TGTGCCAGCAGCGGAGGGTCCCCTTCTAACTATGGCTACACCTTC.